This entry lists 17 T cell receptor beta chains sequenced from one sample in a study of blood T cell repertoires in COVID-19. Sequencing was performed with immunoSEQ multiplex PCR; in TCRdb, only in-frame clones are kept and a portion is missing. The repertoire has roughly 40,000 clones, more than 65% of them found once; the top ten carry 25% to 35%. The sample comprised peripheral blood. Receptor source: a man older than 75 with acute or convalescent COVID-19.

This chain joins TRBV6-5 and TRBJ1-2; 10 positions match TRBD1. Trimming cost V 0 bases and J 5 bases; bases outside gene matches: 3. Germline V lookup: CDR1 MNHEY, CDR2 SVGAGI. CDR3 length: 15 amino acids. Here the CDR3 reads CASSYSGQGWYGYTF. Written as DNA, the CDR3 is TGTGCCAGCAGTTACTCGGGACAGGGGTGGTATGGCTACACCTTC.

V is TRBV5-1 and J is TRBJ2-7; possible D gene TRBD2, 5 bases. The V end was cut by 0 bases, the J end by 1 base, with 14 bases between. Germline V gene data show CDR1 as SGHRS and CDR2 as YFSETQ. CDR3 size: 16 residues. In DNA form, the CDR3 reads TGCGCCAGCAGCTTGGCCTCGAGGGTGACTTCCTACGAGCAGTACTTC. Amino acid sequence: CASSLASRVTSYEQYF. Combining the CDR3 with reference TRBV5-1 and TRBJ2-7 gives the whole variable domain KAGVTQTPRYLIKTRGQQVTLSCSPISGHRSVSWYQQTPGQGLQFLFEYFSETQRNKGNFPGRFSGRQFSNSRSEMNVSTLELGDSALYLCASSLASRVTSYEQYFGPGTRLTVT.

This clone was recorded a few times. The CDR3 DNA reads as TGCGCCAGCAGCCAAGATGTGCCAGGGGGAGGCTACACCTTC. Amino acid sequence: CASSQDVPGGGYTF. The chain joins TRBV4-1 to TRBJ1-2, with TRBD1 matching 7 bases. From germline, CDR1 is MGHRA and CDR2 YSYEKL. CDR3 size: 14 residues. V shed 0 bases, J shed 8 bases, and the junction held 6 bases outside the gene matches.

The sample holds a few counts of this clone. V gene TRBV12-3 or TRBV12-4 combines with J gene TRBJ2-1, with no clear D. The CDR3 sequence is 12 residues long. V was trimmed by 5 bases and J by 2 bases, leaving 4 bases between them. The chain's CDR3 is CASSQTYNEQFF. The DNA of the CDR3 is TGTGCCAGCAGTCAAACCTACAATGAGCAGTTCTTC.

The CDR3 spells CASSVGGGGTGEKLFF. CDR3 sequence (DNA): TGTGCCAGCAGCGTAGGAGGAGGGGGCACAGGGGAAAAACTGTTTTTT. This rearrangement joins TRBV9 to TRBJ1-4; 7 bases agree with TRBD1. The germline CDR1 and CDR2 sequences are SGDLS and YYNGEE. Trimming removed 0 bases from V and 8 bases from J; junction bases left unmatched: 10. The CDR3 has 16 amino acids.

This clone showed up just once. The gene calls are TRBV9 and TRBJ1-1; 7 positions agree with TRBD1. This CDR3 spans 14 amino acids. V lost 6 bases and J lost 0; bases outside the gene matches: 5. Germline V CDR1 and CDR2: SGDLS, YYNGEE. The chain's CDR3 is CASTTGQMNTEAFF. The CDR3, as DNA: TGTGCCAGCACCACGGGACAGATGAACACTGAAGCTTTCTTT.

CDR3 coding DNA: TGTGCCAGTAACCGGGAGGGGACGTATGGCTACACCTTC. Its translation: CASNREGTYGYTF. This chain links TRBV7-2 with TRBJ1-2, with D possibly being TRBD1 (5 bases). Trimming removed 9 bases from V and 5 bases from J, with 16 bases in between. The length of the CDR3 is 13 residues. From germline, CDR1 is SGHTA and CDR2 FQGNSA.

CDR3 protein: CASSLAVGGGETQYF. In nucleotides, the CDR3 is TGTGCCAGCAGCTTGGCGGTCGGGGGAGGAGAGACCCAGTACTTC. This chain links TRBV7-8 with TRBJ2-5; D perhaps matches TRBD2 (6 bases). V lost 3 bases and J lost 4, with 15 bases in between. CDR1 and CDR2 from the germline V gene are SGHVS and FQNEAQ. CDR3 length: 15 amino acids. Drawing the rest from reference TRBV7-8 and TRBJ2-5, the complete variable domain is GAGVSQSPRYKVAKRGQDVALRCDPISGHVSLFWYQQALGQGPEFLTYFQNEAQLDKSGLPSDRFFAERPEGSVSTLKIQRTQQEDSAVYLCASSLAVGGGETQYFGPGTRLLVL.

The gene calls are TRBV2 and TRBJ1-2; 8 bases are a match to TRBD1. Per the germline V gene, CDR1 is SNHLY and CDR2 is FYNNEI. This CDR3 is built from 13 residues. V lost 8 bases, J lost 6 bases, and 8 bases stayed unmatched. The CDR3 nucleotides are TGTGCCAGCGGATTGACAGGGGAGGATGGCTACACCTTC. This encodes CASGLTGEDGYTF.

The chain recombines TRBV5-1 with TRBJ2-1; 7 bases fit TRBD1. The CDR3 length is 14 residues. Trimming cost V 4 bases and J 5 bases; bases outside gene matches: 6. CDR1 is SGHRS, CDR2 YFSETQ, per germline. CDR3 region: CASSVTGVDNEQFF. The CDR3 coding sequence is TGCGCCAGCAGCGTAACAGGGGTAGACAATGAGCAGTTCTTC.

The chain combines TRBV7-9 with TRBJ1-2, with D uncertain. Deletions cut 1 base from V and 7 bases from J, with 13 bases between. Germline CDR1 SEHNR, CDR2 FQNEAQ (reference sequence). The CDR3 runs to 14 residues. The CDR3 region is CASSLGGSSPGYTF. The CDR3 region has the DNA TGTGCCAGCAGCTTAGGCGGGTCCTCCCCTGGCTACACCTTC.

This chain links TRBV9 with TRBJ2-1; a possible D gene is TRBD2 (5 bases). This CDR3 spans 16 amino acids. Deletions cut 0 bases from V and 4 bases from J, with 14 bases between. Germline CDR1 is SGDLS and CDR2 is YYNGEE. The CDR3 nucleotides read TGTGCCAGCAGCGTAGAACCGACCAGAGGGTACAATGAGCAGTTCTTC. Its protein product is CASSVEPTRGYNEQFF.

V gene TRBV23-1 combines with J gene TRBJ2-3; the match to TRBD1 covers 7 bases. Being an ORF, TRBV23-1 has a function that is uncertain. V dropped 3 bases and J dropped 2; count of bases not matched to a gene: 8. CDR3 length: 16 residues. The CDR3 is CASSHDLGTVTDTQYF. The CDR3 region has the DNA TGCGCCAGCAGTCACGACCTAGGGACAGTCACAGATACGCAGTATTTT.

The chain links TRBV2 to TRBJ2-5, with D perhaps TRBD2 (7 bases). This CDR3 spans 17 amino acids. Trimming pared 2 bases from V and 3 bases from J, leaving 19 bases between. Per germline, CDR1 SNHLY and CDR2 FYNNEI. The CDR3 protein is CASSERGNASGKETQYF. The DNA for the CDR3 is TGTGCCAGCAGTGAAAGGGGGAACGCTAGCGGAAAAGAGACCCAGTACTTC.

The V and J genes are TRBV29-1 and TRBJ2-7; 11 bases agree with TRBD2. V was clipped by 7 bases and J by 2 bases; unmatched bases: 4. Germline V lookup: CDR1 SQVTM, CDR2 ANQGSEA. The CDR3 extends over 13 amino acids. This CDR3 is CSALAGVTYEQYF. Here the CDR3 DNA reads TGCAGCGCACTAGCGGGAGTCACCTACGAGCAGTACTTC.

This clone was counted a few times. The gene calls are TRBV5-1 and TRBJ1-5; D remains ambiguous. This CDR3 has 13 amino acids. Looked up from germline, CDR1 is SGHRS and CDR2 is YFSETQ. V lost 2 bases and J 3 bases, leaving 6 bases between the germline ends. For the CDR3, the DNA is TGCGCCAGCAGCTTCGGAGACAATCAGCCCCAGCATTTT. The encoded protein is CASSFGDNQPQHF.

This chain connects TRBV5-1 to TRBJ2-4; 9 nucleotides match TRBD2. CDR1 and CDR2 (germline): SGHRS, YFSETQ. CDR3 size: 14 residues. With V trimmed by 2 bases and J by 8 bases, 5 bases remained unmatched. This CDR3 reads CASSFRAGGDIQYF. The CDR3 DNA is TGCGCCAGCAGCTTCCGAGCGGGAGGTGACATTCAGTACTTC.